This T cell receptor beta chain comes out of a study of regulatory T cells in long-lasting Graves disease. Time point in this sample: newly diagnosed GD, antithyroid drugs for less than 3 months. RNA extracted from PBMCs served as the sequencing template. Germline V CDR1 and CDR2: LNHDA, SQIVND (reference sequence). The CDR3 has 15 amino acids. The V and J ends lost 7 bases and 4 bases respectively, with 14 bases between them. Study-level points and caveats: When disease was persistent, TRBV28, TRBJ1-2 and TRBJ2-5 were the favored segments.

HTBI primers from iRepertoire and Arm-PCR of CDR3 regions yielded the TCR beta libraries. TCRdb re-analysed the multiplex PCR reads in MiXCR, keeping a single row per CDR3 protein. The sample shows 350,000 to 450,000 distinct CDR3 sequences, roughly 15% of them seen only once. Many counts were recorded for this clonotype. What it binds is not known. In addition, the sample was reused for a study of T cells in Graves' hyperthyroidism and ophthalmopathy.

The specimen was peripheral blood mononuclear cells (PBMCs), collected at new diagnosis, from a patient treated with antithyroid drugs. The sequence came from a woman aged 40 to 50 with Graves disease. The V call is TRBV19, the J call TRBJ1-6; weak D call: TRBD1 (6 bases). The CDR3: CASTNDRPYNSPLHF. CDR3 DNA sequence: TGTGCCAGTACCAACGACAGGCCGTATAATTCACCCCTCCACTTT. Full variable domain (rest looked up from reference TRBV19 and TRBJ1-6): DGGITQSPKYLFRKEGQNVTLSCEQNLNHDAMYWYRQDPGQGLRLIYYSQIVNDFQKGDIAEGYSVSREKKESFPLTVTSAQKNPTAFYLCASTNDRPYNSPLHFGNGTRLTVT.